The 19 T cell receptor beta chains in this list originate from one sample, sequenced in a study of CD8 T cell repertoires and HIV-1 epitope variants. For these TCRs, the target antigens are not known. Libraries were prepared by immunoSEQ multiplex PCR; TCRdb keeps only in-frame clonotypes and omits some of them. The profile covers thousands of clones, with around 62% appearing a single time and over 40% taken by the ten largest. Material for sequencing was cultured CD8+ T cells derived from PBMCs. These receptors were collected from a male donor with HIV.

This clone has more than one count but fewer than ten. The chain uses TRBV6-1 and TRBJ2-2, with 9 bases that match TRBD2. The CDR3 consists of 14 residues. Germline V gene data show CDR1 as MNHNS and CDR2 as SASEGT. The V and J ends lost 10 bases and 1 base, in that order; junction bases with no gene match: 4. This chain's CDR3 is CATSSGVNTGELFF. The DNA for the CDR3 is TGTGCCACCTCTAGCGGGGTGAACACCGGGGAGCTGTTTTTT.

CDR3 nucleotide sequence: TGTGCCAGCAGTTACTCATCGAACACTGAAGCTTTCTTT. Amino acids: CASSYSSNTEAFF. The chain is built from TRBV11-1 and TRBJ1-1; D is uncertain. Between the trimmed V and J ends, which lost 6 bases and 1 base, there was a span of 9 bases. Germline V gene data show CDR1 as SGHAT and CDR2 as FQDESV (reference sequence). The CDR3 runs to 13 residues.

The chain recombines TRBV7-2 with TRBJ2-7; D could derive from TRBD1 or TRBD2 (5 bases each). V lost 1 base and J lost 5, with 9 bases in between. Per the germline V gene, CDR1 is SGHTA and CDR2 is FQGNSA. The CDR3 spans 13 residues. The CDR3: CASSLGGFDEQYF. The CDR3, as DNA: TGTGCCAGCAGCTTAGGGGGGTTCGACGAGCAGTACTTC.

This clone occurred once. The gene calls are TRBV28 and TRBJ2-1; 11 positions agree with TRBD2. The CDR3 has 19 residues. The germline V gene has CDR1 MDHEN and CDR2 SYDVKM. Losses at the gene ends were 2 bases for V and 0 bases for J; bases not matched to a gene: 9. CDR3 DNA sequence: TGTGCCAGCAGTTTAGGGCTAGCGGGAGGCCCGAGCTCCTACAATGAGCAGTTCTTC. Translated, it gives CASSLGLAGGPSSYNEQFF.

V is TRBV28 and J is TRBJ1-2; the D is unclear. Germline V gives CDR1 MDHEN, CDR2 SYDVKM. V was pared by 3 bases and J by 8 bases, with 13 bases between. CDR3 length equals 13 residues. The CDR3 nucleotides read TGTGCCAGCAGTTTGTCGGTGGTTGGGGGCTACACCTTC. Its protein product is CASSLSVVGGYTF.

V is TRBV13 and J is TRBJ2-1; 14 positions match TRBD2. Per germline, CDR1 PRHDT and CDR2 FYEKMQ (reference sequence). With V trimmed by 5 bases and J by 8 bases, 5 bases remained unmatched. The CDR3 length is 15 residues. This CDR3 is CASSATGLAGDEQFF. The CDR3 region has the DNA TGTGCCAGCAGCGCAACGGGACTAGCGGGAGATGAGCAGTTCTTC.

This rearrangement joins TRBV7-2 to TRBJ1-1; D might be TRBD1 (5 bases). Germline CDR1 SGHTA, CDR2 FQGNSA. Trimming left V 7 bases short and J 1 base short, with 10 bases between. This CDR3 region has 13 residues. CDR3: CASTLTGNTEAFF. Here the CDR3 DNA reads TGTGCCAGCACCCTAACAGGGAACACTGAAGCTTTCTTT.

This clone was observed once. The chain uses TRBV10-3 and TRBJ1-2; perhaps TRBD1 as D (6 bases). Trimming took off 3 bases at V and 8 bases at J, with 28 bases between the two ends. From germline, CDR1 is ENHRY and CDR2 SYGVKD. This CDR3 is 18 amino acids long. CDR3 in amino acids: CAISEPAKPDRLKEGYTF. DNA for the CDR3: TGTGCCATCAGTGAACCCGCGAAACCCGACAGGCTAAAGGAGGGCTACACCTTC.

The chain recombines TRBV9 with TRBJ2-3; D unclear. The germline CDR1 and CDR2 sequences are SGDLS and YYNGEE. Deletions cut 4 bases from V and 3 bases from J, with 9 bases between. The CDR3 loop spans 13 amino acids. This CDR3 reads CASSSGQTDTQYF. Here the CDR3 DNA reads TGTGCCAGCAGCTCCGGGCAGACAGATACGCAGTATTTT.

The V call is TRBV27, the J call TRBJ2-2, with 10 bases identical to TRBD2. Looked up from germline, CDR1 is MNHEY and CDR2 is SMNVEV (reference sequence). V shed 4 bases, J shed 6 bases, and the junction held 11 bases outside the gene matches. The CDR3 loop spans 17 amino acids. CDR3 nucleotides: TGTGCCAGCAGTTGGTCCTTTGGAGCGGGAGGGGCCGGGGAGCTGTTTTTT. As protein: CASSWSFGAGGAGELFF.

The CDR3 DNA sequence: TGTGCCAGCAGCCACAGGGAGGCCAATTCACCCCTCCACTTT. Translated: CASSHREANSPLHF. The chain employs TRBV5-4 and TRBJ1-6, with a possible D match to TRBD1 (6 bases). Trimming took 4 bases from V and 7 from J, leaving 12 bases between them. Germline V gene lookup returns CDR1 SGHNT and CDR2 YYREEE (reference sequence). This CDR3 comprises 14 residues.

Of note for this clone: Other DNA variants within this sample encode the same CDR3. The rearrangement uses TRBV14 and TRBJ1-3; the D is unclear. Germline V gives CDR1 SGHDN, CDR2 FVKESK. Trimming left V 0 bases short and J 8 bases short, with 8 bases between. The CDR3 is made up of 13 amino acids. CDR3 amino acids: CASSQDAGYTIYF. CDR3 nucleotides: TGTGCCAGCAGCCAAGATGCGGGGTACACCATATATTTT.

This clone has a single count. The rearrangement uses TRBV2 and TRBJ1-1; no clear D gene. Germline CDR1 and CDR2: SNHLY and FYNNEI. This CDR3 region has 15 residues. The V gene lost 1 base and the J gene lost 1 base, with 10 bases spanning the gap. CDR3 in DNA: TGTGCCAGCAGTGAAGGAAGGAGATGGAACACTGAAGCTTTCTTT. Its protein is CASSEGRRWNTEAFF.

The V call is TRBV5-5, the J call TRBJ2-7; D ambiguous. Trimming pared 0 bases from V and 2 bases from J, leaving 9 bases between. Germline CDR1 SGHKS, CDR2 YYEKEE (reference sequence). This CDR3 is built from 14 residues. CDR3 in amino acids: CASSLGGAPYEQYF. The CDR3 DNA is TGTGCCAGCAGCTTGGGAGGAGCCCCCTACGAGCAGTACTTC.

CDR3 DNA: TGTGCCAGCAGCTTAGGGGGGAACTATGGCTACACCTTC. Translated: CASSLGGNYGYTF. This chain connects TRBV7-2 to TRBJ1-2; TRBD1 is a possible D gene (5 bases). CDR1 SGHTA and CDR2 FQGNSA come from the germline V gene. This CDR3 is built from 13 residues. V lost 1 base, J lost 2 bases, and 5 bases lay in between.

The V gene is TRBV6-4, the J gene TRBJ2-1; no firm D call. The CDR3 loop spans 14 amino acids. V lost 6 bases to trimming and J lost 0 bases, with 9 bases between them. Germline loops: CDR1 MRHNA, CDR2 SNTAGT. The CDR3 nucleotides are TGTGCCAGCAGAAACCACAGCTCCTACAATGAGCAGTTCTTC. It specifies CASRNHSSYNEQFF.

The CDR3 protein is CATSKFRRTTGTDTQYF. CDR3 DNA: TGTGCCACCAGCAAATTTAGACGGACTACCGGCACAGATACGCAGTATTTT. The J gene is TRBJ2-3, the V gene TRBV15; the D gene is possibly TRBD2 (6 bases). CDR1 is LNHNV and CDR2 is YYDKDF in the germline V gene (reference sequence). This CDR3 is built from 17 residues. Trimming pared 4 bases from V and 1 base from J, leaving 18 bases between. Using reference TRBV15 and TRBJ2-3 for the parts outside the CDR3, the full variable domain is DAMVIQNPRYQVTQFGKPVTLSCSQTLNHNVMYWYQQKSSQAPKLLFHYYDKDFNNEADTPDNFQSRRPNTSFCFLDIRSPGLGDTAMYLCATSKFRRTTGTDTQYFGPGTRLTVL.

The chain links TRBV7-2 to TRBJ2-1; the D gene is possibly TRBD2 (7 bases). From germline, CDR1 is SGHTA and CDR2 FQGNSA. This CDR3 region has 16 residues. V was cut by 1 base and J by 1 base, with 11 bases left in between. The CDR3 sequence is CASSLVGGASYNEQFF. The CDR3 DNA follows: TGTGCCAGCAGCTTAGTAGGGGGGGCATCCTACAATGAGCAGTTCTTC.

This sequence joins TRBV13 and TRBJ1-6, with TRBD1 matching 10 bases. V dropped 5 bases and J dropped 13; count of bases not matched to a gene: 11. This CDR3 has 15 residues. Per the germline V gene, CDR1 is PRHDT and CDR2 is FYEKMQ (reference sequence). CDR3 DNA: TGTGCCAGCAGCGGTACCGGGACAGGGGAGTTGCCCCTCCACTTT. Encoded protein: CASSGTGTGELPLHF.